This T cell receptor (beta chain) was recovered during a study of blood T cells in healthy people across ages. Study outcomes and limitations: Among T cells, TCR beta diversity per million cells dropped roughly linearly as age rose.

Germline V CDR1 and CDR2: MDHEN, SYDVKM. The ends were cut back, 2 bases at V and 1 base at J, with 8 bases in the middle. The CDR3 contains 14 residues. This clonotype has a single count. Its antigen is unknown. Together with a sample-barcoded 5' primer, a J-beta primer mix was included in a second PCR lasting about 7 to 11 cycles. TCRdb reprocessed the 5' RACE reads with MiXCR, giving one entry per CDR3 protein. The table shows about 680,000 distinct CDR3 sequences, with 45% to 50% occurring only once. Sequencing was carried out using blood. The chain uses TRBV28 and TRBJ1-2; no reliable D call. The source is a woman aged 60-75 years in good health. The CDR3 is CASSLAQDNYGYTF. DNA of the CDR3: TGTGCCAGCAGTTTAGCTCAGGATAACTATGGCTACACCTTC.